A single sample is the source of the 5 T cell receptor beta chains below, sequenced in a study of T cell responses to AZD1222 COVID-19 vaccine. Here immunoSEQ multiplex PCR was the method, and the copy in TCRdb shows in-frame clones only, minus some. The table shows some 180,000 clones, with roughly 88% occurring only once. Sequenced material: peripheral blood, taken on day 0 of AZD1222 vaccination. The source of these receptors is an adult in good health.

The rearrangement links TRBV7-9 to TRBJ2-7; 10 bases match TRBD1. Germline assignment: CDR1 SEHNR and CDR2 FQNEAQ (reference sequence). This CDR3 comprises 14 residues. Trimming took 4 bases from V and 5 from J; bases not matched to a gene: 5. This CDR3 reads CASSSGTGDHEQYF. In DNA, the CDR3 is TGTGCCAGCAGCTCCGGGACAGGGGATCACGAGCAGTACTTC.

The chain couples TRBV7-9 to TRBJ2-7, with 8 bases identical to TRBD1. V gave up 7 bases and J gave up 3 bases; unmatched junction bases: 11. The length of the CDR3 is 15 residues. In germline, CDR1 is SEHNR, CDR2 FQNEAQ (reference sequence). The CDR3 is CASIAGTGLSYEQYF. The DNA of the CDR3 is TGTGCCAGCATTGCCGGGACAGGATTAAGCTACGAGCAGTACTTC.

The J gene is TRBJ1-1, the V gene TRBV30, with 9 nucleotides matching TRBD1. J lost 4 bases, V lost 0 bases, and 9 bases had no gene match. Germline V lookup: CDR1 GTSNPN, CDR2 SVGIG (reference sequence). The CDR3 runs to 16 residues. The CDR3 bases are TGTGCCTGGAGTGTACAGGGGACAGGGACGAGCACTGAAGCTTTCTTT. This codes for CAWSVQGTGTSTEAFF.

The chain recombines TRBV7-9 with TRBJ2-1; TRBD2 aligns across 12 bases. CDR1 is SEHNR, CDR2 FQNEAQ, per germline (reference sequence). This CDR3 is built from 16 residues. Trimming took 2 bases from V and 6 from J; bases not matched to a gene: 5. The CDR3 DNA reads as TGTGCCAGCAGCTTAATCGGACTAGCGGGATCCAATGAGCAGTTCTTC. It specifies CASSLIGLAGSNEQFF.

This clone was detected once. The gene calls are TRBV10-2 and TRBJ2-1, with 9 bases fitting TRBD2. V shed 7 bases, J shed 6 bases, and the junction held 7 bases outside the gene matches. The length of the CDR3 is 14 residues. CDR1 is WSHSY, CDR2 SAAADI, per germline. CDR3 sequence: CASTDSGGINEQFF. The CDR3 region has the DNA TGCGCCAGCACTGATAGCGGGGGTATCAATGAGCAGTTCTTC.